This TCR beta chain is drawn from a study of T cell responses to AZD1222 COVID-19 vaccine. Study results and caveats: Donors in the cohort were predominantly white British and more often female, and clonal diversity was possibly underestimated.

For this clone: Antigen unknown.

Assay: immunoSEQ multiplex PCR; the TCRdb copy retains only in-frame clones and omits some. Of some 90,000 clones in the sample, under 90% are singletons; the top ten hold 2.4%. Looked up from germline, CDR1 is SNHLY and CDR2 is FYNNEI. The J segment lost 2 bases and the V segment lost 4 bases, leaving 18 bases of the junction unmatched. This CDR3 has 21 residues. The TCR comes from an adult in good health. This chain joins TRBV2 and TRBJ2-1, with 12 nucleotides matching TRBD2. The sample was peripheral blood, taken on day 0 of AZD1222 vaccination. CDR3 region: CASSGQNSLRLAGATYNEQFF. The CDR3 DNA sequence: TGTGCCAGCAGTGGACAAAACAGCCTTCGACTAGCGGGAGCCACCTACAATGAGCAGTTCTTC.